The sequence of this T cell receptor beta chain was determined in a study of blood T cell repertoires in COVID-19. Whole-study context: The origin of the acute and convalescent COVID-19 samples was the United States, Italy and Spain. The analysed material was cDNA or gDNA that came from T cells, B-cell-depleted T cells, or PBMCs.

The CDR3 totals 18 residues. The J segment lost 8 bases and the V segment lost 5 bases, leaving 15 bases of the junction unmatched. The germline CDR1 and CDR2 sequences are MNHEY and SMNVEV (reference sequence). Original processing methods: Reference gene primer amplification yielded estimated nucleated cell counts. Data came from immunoSEQ multiplex PCR; TCRdb stores just in-frame clones and leaves some out. That table gives V, J and clone size, and the DNA gave D and trimming. The sample records 200,000 to 250,000 clones, roughly 80% being singletons. Material for sequencing was peripheral blood. The sequence was collected from a woman in her late teens or twenties with acute or convalescent COVID-19. The rearrangement uses TRBV27 and TRBJ2-1; TRBD2 agrees at 13 bases. The CDR3 DNA reads as TGTGCCAGCAGTCCCCGACTAGCGGGAGGTATAACGGCGTATGAGCAGTTCTTC. Translation gives CASSPRLAGGITAYEQFF.